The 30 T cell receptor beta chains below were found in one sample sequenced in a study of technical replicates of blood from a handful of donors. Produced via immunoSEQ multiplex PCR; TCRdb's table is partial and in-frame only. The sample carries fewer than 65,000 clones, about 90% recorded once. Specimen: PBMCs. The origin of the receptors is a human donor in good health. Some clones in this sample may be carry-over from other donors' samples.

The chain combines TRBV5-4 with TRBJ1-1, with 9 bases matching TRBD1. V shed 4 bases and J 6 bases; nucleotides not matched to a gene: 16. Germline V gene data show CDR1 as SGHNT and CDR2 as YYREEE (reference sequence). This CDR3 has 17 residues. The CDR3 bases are TGTGCCAGCAGCGCCTCGTCCGGGACAGGGTTTTTCGCTGAAGCTTTCTTT. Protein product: CASSASSGTGFFAEAFF.

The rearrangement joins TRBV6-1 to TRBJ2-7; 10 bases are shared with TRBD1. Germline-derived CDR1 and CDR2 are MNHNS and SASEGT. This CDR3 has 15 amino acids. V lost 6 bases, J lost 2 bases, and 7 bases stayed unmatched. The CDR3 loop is CASSLRGQGTYEQYF. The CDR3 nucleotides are TGTGCCAGCAGCCTCCGGGGACAGGGGACCTACGAGCAGTACTTC.

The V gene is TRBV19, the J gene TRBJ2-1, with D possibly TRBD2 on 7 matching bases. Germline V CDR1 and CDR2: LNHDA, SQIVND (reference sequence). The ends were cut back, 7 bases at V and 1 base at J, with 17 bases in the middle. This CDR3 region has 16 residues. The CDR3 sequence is CASTQRGARSYNEQFF. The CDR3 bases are TGTGCCAGTACTCAACGGGGGGCACGGTCCTACAATGAGCAGTTCTTC.

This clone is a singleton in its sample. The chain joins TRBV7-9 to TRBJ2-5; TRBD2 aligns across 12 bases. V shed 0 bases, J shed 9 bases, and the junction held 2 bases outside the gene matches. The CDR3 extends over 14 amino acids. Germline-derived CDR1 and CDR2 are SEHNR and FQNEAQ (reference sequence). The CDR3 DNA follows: TGTGCCAGCAGCTTAGCGGGACTAGCGGGTTCCCAGTACTTC. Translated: CASSLAGLAGSQYF.

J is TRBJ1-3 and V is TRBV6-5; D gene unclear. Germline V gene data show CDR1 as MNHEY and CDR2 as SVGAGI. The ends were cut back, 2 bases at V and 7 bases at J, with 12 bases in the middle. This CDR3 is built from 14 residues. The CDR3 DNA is TGTGCCAGCAGTTACGAGCCGGGTAGGAACACCATATATTTT. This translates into CASSYEPGRNTIYF.

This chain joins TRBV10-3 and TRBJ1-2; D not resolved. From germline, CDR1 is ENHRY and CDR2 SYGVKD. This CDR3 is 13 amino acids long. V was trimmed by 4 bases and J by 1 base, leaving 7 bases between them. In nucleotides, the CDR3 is TGTGCCATCAGTGGTGCCAGTAACTATGGCTACACCTTC. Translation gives CAISGASNYGYTF.

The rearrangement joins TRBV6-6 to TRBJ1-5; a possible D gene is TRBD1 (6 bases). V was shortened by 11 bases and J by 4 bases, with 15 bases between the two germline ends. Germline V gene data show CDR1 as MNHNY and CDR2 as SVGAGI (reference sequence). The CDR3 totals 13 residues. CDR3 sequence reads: CAGSRDTNQPQHF. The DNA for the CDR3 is TGTGCCGGATCCCGGGACACTAATCAGCCCCAGCATTTT.

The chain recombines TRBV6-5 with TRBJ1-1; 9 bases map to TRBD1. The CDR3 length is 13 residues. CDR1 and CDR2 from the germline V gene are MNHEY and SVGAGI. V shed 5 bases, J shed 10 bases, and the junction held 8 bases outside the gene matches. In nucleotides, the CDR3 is TGTGCCAGCAGTGCACAGGGGGCTTTGGGAGCTTTCTTT. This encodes CASSAQGALGAFF.

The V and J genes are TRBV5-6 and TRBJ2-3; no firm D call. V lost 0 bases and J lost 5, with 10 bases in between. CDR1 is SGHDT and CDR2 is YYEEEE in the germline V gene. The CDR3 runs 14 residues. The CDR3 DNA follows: TGTGCCAGCAGCTTGGTGGGCGCGCGAGATACGCAGTATTTT. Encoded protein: CASSLVGARDTQYF.

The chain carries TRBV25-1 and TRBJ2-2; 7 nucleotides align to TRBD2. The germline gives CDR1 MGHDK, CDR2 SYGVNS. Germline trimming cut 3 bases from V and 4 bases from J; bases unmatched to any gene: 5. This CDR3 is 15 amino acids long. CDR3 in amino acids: CASSDPGGVTGELFF. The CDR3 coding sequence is TGTGCCAGCAGTGACCCGGGGGGAGTCACCGGGGAGCTGTTTTTT.

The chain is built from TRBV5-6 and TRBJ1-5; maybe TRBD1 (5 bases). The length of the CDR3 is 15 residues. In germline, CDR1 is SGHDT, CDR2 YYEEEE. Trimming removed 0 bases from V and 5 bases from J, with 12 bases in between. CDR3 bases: TGTGCCAGCAGCTTGGCAGGGACTCGGCATCAGCCCCAGCATTTT. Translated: CASSLAGTRHQPQHF.

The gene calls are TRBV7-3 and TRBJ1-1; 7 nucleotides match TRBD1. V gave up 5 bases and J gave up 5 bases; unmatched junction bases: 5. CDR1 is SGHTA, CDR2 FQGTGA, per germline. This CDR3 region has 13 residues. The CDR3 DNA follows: TGTGCCAGCAGCGCGAGACAGGGTACTGAAGCTTTCTTT. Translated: CASSARQGTEAFF.

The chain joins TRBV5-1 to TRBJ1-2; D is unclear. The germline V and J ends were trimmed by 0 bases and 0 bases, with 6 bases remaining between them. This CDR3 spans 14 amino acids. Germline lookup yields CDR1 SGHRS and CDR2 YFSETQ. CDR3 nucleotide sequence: TGCGCCAGCAGCTTGGGGCAGTCTAACTATGGCTACACCTTC. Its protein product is CASSLGQSNYGYTF.

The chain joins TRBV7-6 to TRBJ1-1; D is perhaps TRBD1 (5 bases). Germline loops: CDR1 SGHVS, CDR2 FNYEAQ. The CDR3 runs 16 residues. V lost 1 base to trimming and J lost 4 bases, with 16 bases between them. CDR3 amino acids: CASSLGGGKGSTEAFF. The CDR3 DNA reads TGTGCCAGCAGCTTAGGCGGGGGGAAAGGATCCACTGAAGCTTTCTTT.

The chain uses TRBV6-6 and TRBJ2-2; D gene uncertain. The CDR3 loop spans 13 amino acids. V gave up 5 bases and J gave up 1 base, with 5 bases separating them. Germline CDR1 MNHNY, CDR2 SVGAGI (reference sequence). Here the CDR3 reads CASSLGNTGELFF. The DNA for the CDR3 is TGTGCCAGCAGTCTAGGGAACACCGGGGAGCTGTTTTTT.

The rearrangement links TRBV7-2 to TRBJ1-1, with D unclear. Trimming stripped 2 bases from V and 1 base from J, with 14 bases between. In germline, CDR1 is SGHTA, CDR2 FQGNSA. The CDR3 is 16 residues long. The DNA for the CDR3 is TGTGCCAGCAGCTTAAGGACTGGAGTGGGGAACACTGAAGCTTTCTTT. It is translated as CASSLRTGVGNTEAFF.

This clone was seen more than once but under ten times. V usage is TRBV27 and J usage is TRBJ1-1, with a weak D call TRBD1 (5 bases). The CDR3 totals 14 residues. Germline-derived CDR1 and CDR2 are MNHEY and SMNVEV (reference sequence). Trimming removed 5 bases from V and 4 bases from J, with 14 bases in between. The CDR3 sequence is CASSLTGGGTEAFF. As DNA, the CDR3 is TGTGCCAGCAGTCTGACGGGGGGAGGCACTGAAGCTTTCTTT.

The CDR3: CASSPGTGLSGANVLTF. CDR3 nucleotide sequence: TGTGCCAGCTCACCGGGAACAGGCCTCTCTGGGGCCAACGTCCTGACTTTC. The chain recombines TRBV18 with TRBJ2-6; TRBD1 is a possible D gene (5 bases). Trimming took 3 bases from V and 0 from J, leaving 12 bases between them. The CDR3 extends over 17 amino acids. Germline V gene lookup returns CDR1 KGHSH and CDR2 LQKENI. Supplemented by reference TRBV18 and TRBJ2-6, the full variable domain reads NAGVMQNPRHLVRRRGQEARLRCSPMKGHSHVYWYRQLPEEGLKFMVYLQKENIIDESGMPKERFSAEFPKEGPSILRIQQVVRGDSAAYFCASSPGTGLSGANVLTFGAGSRLTVL.

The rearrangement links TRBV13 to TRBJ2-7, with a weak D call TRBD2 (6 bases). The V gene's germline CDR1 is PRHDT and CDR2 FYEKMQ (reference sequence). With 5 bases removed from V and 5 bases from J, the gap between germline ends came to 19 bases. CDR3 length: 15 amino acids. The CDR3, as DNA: TGTGCCAGCAGCCCCCCGTTGGTAGCGGCAAACGAGCAGTACTTC. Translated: CASSPPLVAANEQYF. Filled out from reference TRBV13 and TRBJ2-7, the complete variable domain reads AAGVIQSPRHLIKEKRETATLKCYPIPRHDTVYWYQQGPGQDPQFLISFYEKMQSDKGSIPDRFSAQQFSDYHSELNMSSLELGDSALYFCASSPPLVAANEQYFGPGTRLTVT.

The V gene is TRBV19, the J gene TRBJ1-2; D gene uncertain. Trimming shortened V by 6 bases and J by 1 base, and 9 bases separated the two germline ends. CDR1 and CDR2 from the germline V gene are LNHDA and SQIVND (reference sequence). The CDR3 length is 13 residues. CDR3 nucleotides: TGTGCCAGTAGCACGGGATTTAACTATGGCTACACCTTC. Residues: CASSTGFNYGYTF.

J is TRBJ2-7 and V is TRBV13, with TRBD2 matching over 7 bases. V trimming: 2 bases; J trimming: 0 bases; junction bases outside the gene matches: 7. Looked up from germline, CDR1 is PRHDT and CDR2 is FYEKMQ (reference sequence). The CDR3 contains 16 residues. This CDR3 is CASSLTPRGSSYEQYF. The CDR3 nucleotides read TGTGCCAGCAGCTTAACCCCCCGCGGGAGCTCCTACGAGCAGTACTTC.

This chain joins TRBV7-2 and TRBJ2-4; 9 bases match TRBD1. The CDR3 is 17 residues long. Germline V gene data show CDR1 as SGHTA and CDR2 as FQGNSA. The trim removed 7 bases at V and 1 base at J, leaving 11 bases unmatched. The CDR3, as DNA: TGTGCCAGCAACCCCGGACAGGGGAGGGCGGCCAAAAACATTCAGTACTTC. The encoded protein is CASNPGQGRAAKNIQYF.

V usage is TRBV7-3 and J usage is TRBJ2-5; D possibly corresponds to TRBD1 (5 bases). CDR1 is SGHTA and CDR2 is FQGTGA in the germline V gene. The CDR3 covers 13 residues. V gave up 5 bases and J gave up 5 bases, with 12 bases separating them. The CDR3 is CASSPTGAETQYF. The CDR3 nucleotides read TGTGCCAGCAGCCCCACTGGGGCCGAGACCCAGTACTTC.

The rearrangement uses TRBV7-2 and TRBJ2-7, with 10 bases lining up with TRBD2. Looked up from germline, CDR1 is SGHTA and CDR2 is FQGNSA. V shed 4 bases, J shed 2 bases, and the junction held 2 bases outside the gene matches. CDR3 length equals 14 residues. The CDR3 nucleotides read TGTGCCAGCAGCTCGACTAGCGGGCCCTACGAGCAGTACTTC. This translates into CASSSTSGPYEQYF.

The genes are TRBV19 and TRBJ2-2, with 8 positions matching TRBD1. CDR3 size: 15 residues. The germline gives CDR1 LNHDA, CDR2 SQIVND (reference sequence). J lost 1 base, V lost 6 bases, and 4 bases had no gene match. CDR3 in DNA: TGTGCCAGTAGCCCGGACAGGGTGAACACCGGGGAGCTGTTTTTT. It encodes CASSPDRVNTGELFF.

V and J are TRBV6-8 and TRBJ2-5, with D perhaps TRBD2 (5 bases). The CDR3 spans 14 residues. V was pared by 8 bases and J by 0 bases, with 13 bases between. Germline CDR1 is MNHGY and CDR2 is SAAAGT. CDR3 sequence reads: CASSPRRDQETQYF. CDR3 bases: TGTGCCAGCTCTCCGAGGCGGGACCAAGAGACCCAGTACTTC.

The CDR3 region has the DNA TGTGCCAGCAGTCCCCGAGACAGGGGACCCTACGAGCAGTACTTC. Its protein product is CASSPRDRGPYEQYF. The chain joins TRBV2 to TRBJ2-7; 8 bases line up with TRBD1. CDR3 length equals 15 residues. V lost 5 bases, J lost 2 bases, and 8 bases stayed unmatched. Germline loops: CDR1 SNHLY, CDR2 FYNNEI.

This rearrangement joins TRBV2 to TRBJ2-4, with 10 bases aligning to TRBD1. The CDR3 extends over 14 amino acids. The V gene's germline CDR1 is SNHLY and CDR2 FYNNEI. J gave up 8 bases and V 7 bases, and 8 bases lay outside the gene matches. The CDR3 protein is CASIKDRGLDIQYF. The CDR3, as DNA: TGTGCCAGCATTAAGGACAGGGGGTTGGACATTCAGTACTTC.

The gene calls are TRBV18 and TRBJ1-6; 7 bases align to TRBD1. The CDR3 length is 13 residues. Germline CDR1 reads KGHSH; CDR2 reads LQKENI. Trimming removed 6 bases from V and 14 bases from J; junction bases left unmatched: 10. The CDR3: CASSGTVIQALHF. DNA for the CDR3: TGTGCCAGCTCCGGGACAGTCATTCAGGCCCTCCACTTT.

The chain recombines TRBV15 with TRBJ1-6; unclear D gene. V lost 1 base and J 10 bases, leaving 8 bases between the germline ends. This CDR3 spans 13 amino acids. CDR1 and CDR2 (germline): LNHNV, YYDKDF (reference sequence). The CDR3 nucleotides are TGTGCCACCAGCAGAGCCCGGAGATCACCCCTCCACTTT. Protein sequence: CATSRARRSPLHF.